A selection of T cell receptor beta chains follows, all from one sample in a study of T-cell reconstitution after alpha-beta-depleted transplantation in children. One entry per CDR3 protein results from TCRdb running MiXCR on the PCR reads. The sample yields hundreds of thousands of distinct CDR3 sequences, roughly 33% seen once. The sample in question was PBMCs from the stem cell graft donor, obtained from the stem cell graft. The receptor set was obtained from a human donor who donated a stem cell graft to a child with aplastic anemia. CDR3s include the opening cysteine and the closing phenylalanine or tryptophan. Size values are once, few and many counts, or a class for expanded clones, and some rows have none.

J,V,size,CDR3
TRBJ2-2,TRBV12-3/TRBV12-4,NA,CASIGGNTGELFF
TRBJ2-1,TRBV7-6,once,CASSLAVAGDNHEQFF
TRBJ2-3,TRBV29-1,NA,CSVEHSQAPNTQYF
TRBJ2-1,TRBV5-1,NA,CASTDLPPTDEQFF
TRBJ2-3,TRBV6-1,few,CASRASSKGTDTQYF
TRBJ2-4,TRBV20-1,NA,CSAQAGGPNIQYF
TRBJ1-1,TRBV27,few,CASSFGGSRMNTEAFF
TRBJ2-1,TRBV11-3,few,CASSQDAYNEQFF
TRBJ1-2,TRBV4-3,NA,CASSQDLSIGFRYTF
TRBJ2-1,TRBV3-1,NA,CASSQDSTGAYNEQFF
TRBJ1-1,TRBV6-5,few,CASSYSSGTGGTEAFF
TRBJ1-2,TRBV28,NA,CASNRGTGYTF
TRBJ2-6,TRBV29-1,NA,CGVDSDGANVLTF
TRBJ2-2,TRBV11-2,few,CASSRAGGANTGELFF
TRBJ1-5,TRBV20-1,few,CSARRGTPNQPQHF
TRBJ1-1,TRBV6-1,once,CASSISAGYTEAFF
TRBJ1-2,TRBV7-3,NA,CASSFSASYGYTF
TRBJ2-7,TRBV20-1,few,CSARPTGGAIYEQYF
TRBJ2-1,TRBV6-2/TRBV6-3,NA,CASSYSPSGRAHEQFF
TRBJ2-1,TRBV5-1,NA,CASSFGSGTGYNEQFF
TRBJ1-1,TRBV4-3,few,CASSQGEGTAEAFF
TRBJ2-1,TRBV5-1,NA,CASSPGGFSYNEQFF
TRBJ2-1,TRBV6-4,many,CASSDSEGQAEQFF
TRBJ2-1,TRBV5-1,NA,CASSAPQGNEQFF
TRBJ2-7,TRBV7-2,few,CASSSNRGSYEQYF
TRBJ2-2,TRBV20-1,few,CSAPTSGRNTGELFF
TRBJ2-1,TRBV5-6,few,CASMPRGYLYNEQFF
TRBJ1-1,TRBV27,few,CASRRVGTEAFF
TRBJ1-1,TRBV3-1,NA,CASSQEGRKAFF
TRBJ2-5,TRBV4-1,NA,CASSQDDNEETQYF
TRBJ2-7,TRBV10-3,NA,CAISPTSGYSYEQYF